The entry below describes one TCR beta chain. Its antigen is currently unknown. This CDR3 is 16 amino acids long. Germline V gene data show CDR1 as SGHDT and CDR2 as YYEEEE. Unmatched junction bases numbered 6, after V lost 3 bases and J lost 3 bases. This entry belongs to a study of OX40 agonist ivuxolimab in advanced cancers. Study-wide context: The diagnoses of dose-escalation patients were hepatocellular carcinoma, melanoma, renal cell or head and neck cancer. A male proportion of approximately 80% was recorded, with mean age around 60 years and range about 23 to 90. Study-wide findings and caveats: Nonresponders, in some cases, also had low normalized T-cell clonal expansion.

The method was immunoSEQ multiplex PCR; TCRdb's version includes in-frame clones alone and lacks a portion of them. Of about 53,000 clones listed, roughly 83% are singletons. This chain uses TRBV5-6 with TRBJ1-1, with 12 bases lining up with TRBD1. This receptor was obtained from an adult with an advanced solid tumor such as melanoma, head and neck, liver or kidney cancer. This specimen consisted of CD4+ or CD8+ T cells sorted from blood, obtained in a trial of the OX40 agonist ivuxolimab. DNA of the CDR3: TGTGCCAGCAGCTGGGACAGGGGGCGCGATTACACTGAAGCTTTCTTT. Translated: CASSWDRGRDYTEAFF.